The 32 T cell receptor beta chains below were found in one sample sequenced in a study of blood T cell repertoires in COVID-19. The table came from immunoSEQ multiplex PCR; TCRdb's copy has only in-frame clones and leaves some out. The data show about 440,000 clones, around 89% seen once. The material sequenced was peripheral blood. Receptor source: a woman between 25 and 40 years old with acute or convalescent COVID-19.

This clone occurred once. V is TRBV12-3 or TRBV12-4 and J is TRBJ1-1; TRBD1 matches at 8 bases. V lost 6 bases and J lost 4; bases outside the gene matches: 4. The CDR3 contains 13 residues. The CDR3 here is CASSDTGGTEAFF. CDR3 sequence (DNA): TGTGCCAGCAGCGATACAGGGGGCACTGAAGCTTTCTTT.

This rearrangement joins TRBV9 to TRBJ1-1, with TRBD1 as a possible D gene (6 bases). Trimming shortened V by 0 bases and J by 6 bases, and 15 bases separated the two germline ends. CDR3 length equals 15 residues. Germline V gene sequence: CDR1 SGDLS, CDR2 YYNGEE. The CDR3 sequence is CASSVGAQGKAEAFF. CDR3 in DNA: TGTGCCAGCAGCGTAGGAGCACAGGGTAAAGCTGAAGCTTTCTTT.

The rearrangement joins TRBV6-1 to TRBJ2-5; D might be TRBD2 (5 bases). Germline CDR1 and CDR2: MNHNS and SASEGT. With 6 bases removed from V and 9 bases from J, the gap between germline ends came to 26 bases. This CDR3 spans 16 amino acids. Written as DNA, the CDR3 is TGTGCCAGCAGCGAAACCCACACCCTAACGGGGTCGGCCCAGTACTTC. This sequence encodes CASSETHTLTGSAQYF.

This clone was seen once. The chain links TRBV7-3 to TRBJ2-2; 7 positions agree with TRBD1. Germline V gene sequence: CDR1 SGHTA, CDR2 FQGTGA. CDR3 size: 16 residues. Unmatched junction bases numbered 10, after V lost 3 bases and J lost 6 bases. The CDR3 region is CASSFPGQSTPGELFF. CDR3 coding DNA: TGTGCCAGCAGCTTCCCGGGACAGTCGACTCCCGGGGAGCTGTTTTTT.

This clone was seen ten or more times. The chain carries TRBV10-3 and TRBJ1-6; D not resolved. V lost 4 bases and J 3 bases, leaving 7 bases between the germline ends. CDR3 size: 14 residues. The germline gives CDR1 ENHRY, CDR2 SYGVKD. The CDR3 spells CAISGADYNSPLHF. The CDR3 DNA reads as TGTGCCATCAGTGGAGCTGACTATAATTCACCCCTCCACTTT.

The V and J genes are TRBV2 and TRBJ2-1; 12 nucleotides agree with TRBD2. The trim removed 4 bases at V and 4 bases at J, leaving 5 bases unmatched. This CDR3 spans 16 amino acids. Germline CDR1 reads SNHLY; CDR2 reads FYNNEI. CDR3 bases: TGTGCCAGCAGTGCGACTAGCGGGGGAGATTACAATGAGCAGTTCTTC. It specifies CASSATSGGDYNEQFF.

This clone was recorded once. The J gene is TRBJ2-1, the V gene TRBV7-2, with 9 bases matching TRBD1. Looked up from germline, CDR1 is SGHTA and CDR2 is FQGNSA. The CDR3 has 15 amino acids. Trimming at V came to 4 bases and at J to 2 bases, leaving 3 bases not matched to a gene. CDR3 loop: CASSSRDRAYNEQFF. The CDR3 region has the DNA TGTGCCAGCAGCTCCCGGGACAGGGCCTACAATGAGCAGTTCTTC.

This clone showed up just a few times. The genes are TRBV27 and TRBJ2-2; D might be TRBD1 (6 bases). V was trimmed by 4 bases and J by 7 bases, leaving 13 bases between them. CDR3 size: 14 residues. In germline, CDR1 is MNHEY, CDR2 SMNVEV (reference sequence). In DNA, the CDR3 is TGTGCCAGCAGTTCGCGCTGGACAGTCGGGGAGCTGTTTTTT. It encodes CASSSRWTVGELFF.

A few counts support this clone. The J gene is TRBJ1-5, the V gene TRBV10-3; D gene unclear. The V end was cut by 5 bases, the J end by 0 bases, with 11 bases between. Germline-derived CDR1 and CDR2 are ENHRY and SYGVKD. The CDR3 extends over 15 amino acids. The CDR3: CAISLQVTSNQPQHF. In nucleotides, the CDR3 is TGTGCCATCAGTCTTCAGGTTACTAGCAATCAGCCCCAGCATTTT.

This clone was detected only once. The chain joins TRBV2 to TRBJ1-2; maybe TRBD1 (6 bases). Trimming took off 3 bases at V and 8 bases at J, with 19 bases between the two ends. The CDR3 loop spans 15 amino acids. Looked up from germline, CDR1 is SNHLY and CDR2 is FYNNEI. CDR3 in amino acids: CASSDRGPSAHGYTF. CDR3 nucleotides: TGTGCCAGCAGTGACAGGGGTCCGTCCGCGCACGGCTACACCTTC.

This clone was counted once. The J gene is TRBJ2-1, the V gene TRBV15; D remains unclear. The CDR3 has 15 amino acids. V lost 0 bases and J 6 bases, leaving 12 bases between the germline ends. Germline assignment: CDR1 LNHNV and CDR2 YYDKDF (reference sequence). The CDR3: CATSRDNWPGNEQFF. Written as DNA, the CDR3 is TGTGCCACCAGCAGAGATAACTGGCCGGGCAATGAGCAGTTCTTC.

The chain links TRBV28 to TRBJ2-5, with D perhaps matching TRBD1 (5 bases). V was trimmed by 1 base and J by 3 bases, leaving 9 bases between them. The CDR3 has 14 amino acids. Germline loops: CDR1 MDHEN, CDR2 SYDVKM. The CDR3 sequence: CASSLLGEEETQYF. CDR3 nucleotides: TGTGCCAGCAGTTTATTAGGGGAAGAAGAGACCCAGTACTTC. Looking up the rest from reference TRBV28 and TRBJ2-5 gives the full variable domain: DVKVTQSSRYLVKRTGEKVFLECVQDMDHENMFWYRQDPGLGLRLIYFSYDVKMKEKGDIPEGYSVSREKKERFSLILESASTNQTSMYLCASSLLGEEETQYFGPGTRLLVL.

This clone was seen repeatedly, ten times or more. The chain recombines TRBV7-8 with TRBJ1-5; TRBD1 matches at 8 bases. The CDR3 runs to 17 residues. Germline V gene sequence: CDR1 SGHVS, CDR2 FQNEAQ. The V gene end was trimmed by 6 bases and the J gene end by 2 bases; junction bases not matched to a gene: 12. The chain's CDR3 is CASRLNLPGQGNQPQHF. The CDR3 DNA reads as TGTGCCAGCAGATTGAACCTCCCGGGACAGGGCAATCAGCCCCAGCATTTT.

The gene calls are TRBV9 and TRBJ2-3, with a tentative D call TRBD1 (5 bases). Per germline, CDR1 SGDLS and CDR2 YYNGEE. Deletions cut 0 bases from V and 4 bases from J, with 18 bases between. CDR3 length: 17 residues. The CDR3 loop reads CASSVGGLPGRSDTQYF. DNA for the CDR3: TGTGCCAGCAGCGTAGGGGGCCTCCCCGGGCGGTCAGATACGCAGTATTTT.

The chain employs TRBV6-5 and TRBJ1-5, with a tentative D call TRBD1 (6 bases). The V and J ends lost 2 bases and 4 bases respectively, with 15 bases between them. This CDR3 spans 16 amino acids. The germline V gene encodes CDR1 MNHEY and CDR2 SVGAGI. The chain's CDR3 is CASSYGTPGPNQPQHF. CDR3 sequence (DNA): TGTGCCAGCAGTTACGGGACACCGGGGCCTAATCAGCCCCAGCATTTT.

V and J are TRBV3-1 (or the pseudogene TRBV3-2) and TRBJ2-1; no reliable D call. Per the germline V gene, CDR1 is LGHDT and CDR2 is YNNKEL (reference sequence). V was pared by 3 bases and J by 5 bases, with 5 bases between. This CDR3 region has 12 residues. Here the CDR3 DNA reads TGTGCCAGCAGCCAGAGTGACAATGAGCAGTTCTTC. Encoded protein: CASSQSDNEQFF.

This chain uses TRBV2 with TRBJ1-5; D is unclear. The CDR3 totals 14 residues. Germline V CDR1 and CDR2: SNHLY, FYNNEI. V lost 3 bases, J lost 6 bases, and 12 bases lay in between. The CDR3 DNA follows: TGTGCCAGCAGTGACAGAGGGCTCGGTCAGCCCCAGCATTTT. Its protein product is CASSDRGLGQPQHF. Looking up the rest from reference TRBV2 and TRBJ1-5 gives the full variable domain: EPEVTQTPSHQVTQMGQEVILRCVPISNHLYFYWYRQILGQKVEFLVSFYNNEISEKSEIFDDQFSVERPDGSNFTLKIRSTKLEDSAMYFCASSDRGLGQPQHFGDGTRLSIL.

The chain carries TRBV25-1 and TRBJ1-2; 7 bases map to TRBD1. V trimming: 4 bases; J trimming: 6 bases; junction bases outside the gene matches: 5. This CDR3 region has 13 residues. CDR1 is MGHDK and CDR2 is SYGVNS in the germline V gene. This chain's CDR3 is CASSAQQGHGYTF. CDR3 bases: TGTGCCAGCAGTGCCCAACAGGGGCATGGCTACACCTTC.

V and J are TRBV24-1 and TRBJ2-1, with D tentatively TRBD2 (7 bases). The germline CDR1 and CDR2 sequences are KGHDR and SFDVKD. V lost 9 bases to trimming and J lost 5 bases, with 16 bases between them. The CDR3 consists of 14 residues. The CDR3 DNA follows: TGTGCCACCGAAAGTCGGGGGGCTCACAATGAGCAGTTCTTC. It encodes CATESRGAHNEQFF.

The rearrangement uses TRBV9 and TRBJ1-3; TRBD1 agrees at 8 bases. This CDR3 spans 14 amino acids. V gave up 3 bases and J gave up 1 base; unmatched junction bases: 0. Per germline, CDR1 SGDLS and CDR2 YYNGEE. The CDR3 region has the DNA TGTGCCAGCAGCGGACAGGGGTCTGGAAACACCATATATTTT. Encoded protein: CASSGQGSGNTIYF.

The chain couples TRBV7-9 to TRBJ2-3; 9 positions agree with TRBD1. CDR1 and CDR2 from the germline V gene are SEHNR and FQNEAQ (reference sequence). Germline trimming cut 0 bases from V and 2 bases from J; bases unmatched to any gene: 9. This CDR3 comprises 18 residues. CDR3 residues: CASSLAVGTGSSTDTQYF. The CDR3, as DNA: TGTGCCAGCAGCTTAGCGGTGGGGACAGGGTCGTCCACAGATACGCAGTATTTT.

The chain uses TRBV5-1 and TRBJ2-6; TRBD1 matches 7 bases. Germline-derived CDR1 and CDR2 are SGHRS and YFSETQ. This CDR3 spans 17 amino acids. After removal of 4 bases from V and 0 bases from J, the junction contained 7 bases not matched to a gene. CDR3 DNA: TGCGCCAGCAGCCCTCCGGGACAGTCCTCTGGGGCCAACGTCCTGACTTTC. Protein sequence: CASSPPGQSSGANVLTF.

The genes are TRBV25-1 and TRBJ2-6; D remains unclear. The length of the CDR3 is 15 residues. Germline loops: CDR1 MGHDK, CDR2 SYGVNS. Trimming cost V 0 bases and J 2 bases, with 5 bases left between them. CDR3 amino acids: CASSEYTTGANVLTF. The CDR3 DNA is TGTGCCAGCAGTGAATATACTACTGGGGCCAACGTCCTGACTTTC.

The genes are TRBV2 and TRBJ2-1; weak D call: TRBD2 (6 bases). Looked up from germline, CDR1 is SNHLY and CDR2 is FYNNEI. The CDR3 runs 12 residues. The CDR3 bases are TGTGTAAGGAGGGATCCCTACAATGAGCAGTTCTTC. As protein: CVRRDPYNEQFF.

The rearrangement joins TRBV7-6 to TRBJ2-5; D might be TRBD2 (5 bases). Per germline, CDR1 SGHVS and CDR2 FNYEAQ. The V end was cut by 4 bases, the J end by 5 bases, with 5 bases between. The CDR3 extends over 11 amino acids. This CDR3 is CASSSGETQYF. CDR3 sequence (DNA): TGTGCCAGCAGCTCGGGGGAGACCCAGTACTTC.

This chain joins TRBV19 and TRBJ1-2, with a tentative D call TRBD1 (6 bases). This CDR3 region has 15 residues. Trimming shortened V by 5 bases and J by 4 bases, and 17 bases separated the two germline ends. Looked up from germline, CDR1 is LNHDA and CDR2 is SQIVND (reference sequence). The CDR3 coding sequence is TGTGCCAGTAGTTCCTTACAGGGAAAGGGCTATGGCTACACCTTC. Translation gives CASSSLQGKGYGYTF.

The CDR3 region has the DNA TGTGCCAGTAGTATGGGTACAGTAAACAATCAGCCCCAGCATTTT. Translation: CASSMGTVNNQPQHF. V is TRBV19 and J is TRBJ1-5; D is uncertain. The length of the CDR3 is 15 residues. Trimming removed 3 bases at V and 3 bases at J, with 12 bases between. Germline V CDR1 and CDR2: LNHDA, SQIVND (reference sequence). Full variable domain (missing parts from reference TRBV19 and TRBJ1-5): DGGITQSPKYLFRKEGQNVTLSCEQNLNHDAMYWYRQDPGQGLRLIYYSQIVNDFQKGDIAEGYSVSREKKESFPLTVTSAQKNPTAFYLCASSMGTVNNQPQHFGDGTRLSIL.

This rearrangement joins TRBV7-2 to TRBJ1-2; D possibly corresponds to TRBD1 (5 bases). V lost 4 bases and J 4 bases, leaving 16 bases between the germline ends. Looked up from germline, CDR1 is SGHTA and CDR2 is FQGNSA. The CDR3 contains 15 residues. The CDR3 DNA sequence: TGTGCCAGCAGCTGGTCGGGACTGGGAGGCTATGGCTACACCTTC. Translation: CASSWSGLGGYGYTF.

The genes are TRBV21-1 and TRBJ1-5; the DNA was not used to check the table's D call, TRBD1. TRBV21-1 is a known pseudogene. The CDR3 loop spans 15 amino acids. CDR3 amino acids: CASSKAQGSNQPQHF. The CDR3 DNA sequence: TGTGCCAGCAGCAAAGCCCAGGGGAGCAATCAGCCCCAGCATTTT.

This clone came up once. The chain employs TRBV10-3 and TRBJ1-1; maybe TRBD1 (5 bases). The V end lost 0 bases, the J end lost 5 bases, and 13 bases lay between the germline ends. CDR1 is ENHRY and CDR2 is SYGVKD in the germline V gene. This CDR3 spans 15 amino acids. CDR3 coding DNA: TGTGCCATCAGTGAGTCCGATATTCGGGGGACTGAAGCTTTCTTT. This gives the protein CAISESDIRGTEAFF.

The V gene is TRBV6-4, the J gene TRBJ1-6, with D perhaps TRBD1 (6 bases). From germline, CDR1 is MRHNA and CDR2 SNTAGT. The CDR3 totals 13 residues. The V end was cut by 3 bases, the J end by 9 bases, with 9 bases between. CDR3 in DNA: TGTGCCAGCAGTGAAACAGGGCGTTCACCCCTCCACTTT. Amino acid sequence: CASSETGRSPLHF.

The J gene is TRBJ1-5, the V gene TRBV24-1; D is uncertain. This CDR3 region has 15 residues. Deletions cut 2 bases from V and 2 bases from J, with 9 bases between. Germline values: CDR1 KGHDR, CDR2 SFDVKD. CDR3 sequence reads: CATSDSRFGNQPQHF. CDR3 coding DNA: TGTGCCACCAGTGATTCCAGGTTTGGCAATCAGCCCCAGCATTTT.